The T cell receptor beta chain described here comes from a study of cytomegalovirus exposure and HLA in healthy donors. Study-wide background: The roughly 110 validation repertoires were produced on the same platform as the approximately 670 repertoires of the first cohort. This was reported in a later analysis.

The CDR3 contains 15 residues. Germline CDR1 MGHDK, CDR2 SYGVNS. Trimming shortened V by 2 bases and J by 9 bases, and 19 bases separated the two germline ends. In the case of this clone: Its antigen is undetermined.

The data were produced by immunoSEQ multiplex PCR, yet TCRdb's version contains in-frame clones alone and is incomplete. The profile covers more than 120,000 clones, with around nine tenths appearing a single time and roughly 9% taken by the ten largest. Study-level results: Specificity of three CMV-associated chains for CMV antigens was verified in vitro. Reports showed the classifier diagnosing cytomegalovirus status with high specificity and sensitivity. Most observed TCR sequences were rare, whereas some public TCRs were detected in many donors.

The TCR originated in a young man in good health and CMV-seropositive. V is TRBV25-1 and J is TRBJ2-5, with D perhaps matching TRBD2 (6 bases). The source material was PBMCs. DNA of the CDR3: TGTGCCAGCAGTGAAACGATCCGGGAGCCCGCGTCCCAGTACTTC. Its translation: CASSETIREPASQYF.